The 24 T cell receptor beta chains reported below all come from one sample, sequenced in a study of T cell clonality in common variable immunodeficiency. The repertoire was sequenced with immunoSEQ multiplex PCR; TCRdb's copy has only in-frame clones and lacks some. The sample shows fewer than 60,000 clones, none of them appearing just once. The source material was peripheral blood mononuclear cells. The receptor source for this set is a person aged 18 to 70 in good health.

This clone occurred many times. Sequencing ends 3 residues short of the CDR3 end; the germline J gene provides the rest. This chain joins TRBV3-1 (or the pseudogene TRBV3-2) and TRBJ2-5; 9 bases are a match to TRBD2. The CDR3 covers 15 residues. The J segment lost 2 bases and the V segment lost 6 bases, leaving 7 bases of the junction unmatched. The germline CDR1 and CDR2 sequences are LGHDT and YNNKEL (reference sequence). CDR3 protein: CASSPGTSSQETQYF. Partial CDR3 DNA: TGTGCCAGCAGTCCCGGGACTAGCTCTCAAGAGACC.

This clone was counted at least ten times. The CDR3 end lies 3 residues beyond the end of the read and is filled in from the germline J gene. V gene TRBV11-2 combines with J gene TRBJ1-1; 7 bases map to TRBD1. The V gene end was trimmed by 0 bases and the J gene end by 3 bases; junction bases not matched to a gene: 4. This CDR3 spans 15 amino acids. Germline values: CDR1 SGHAT, CDR2 FQNNGV. The CDR3 here is CASSLEGGLDTEAFF. The sequenced part of the CDR3 DNA is TGTGCCAGCAGCTTAGAAGGGGGCCTGGACACTGAA.

Ten or more counts support this clone. Coverage ceases 3 residues before the CDR3 finishes, and the germline J gene fills in the end. The rearrangement links TRBV7-3 to TRBJ1-1; 8 nucleotides agree with TRBD1. With V trimmed by 0 bases and J by 1 base, 1 base remained unmatched. This CDR3 has 15 residues. The germline gives CDR1 SGHTA, CDR2 FQGTGA. The CDR3 here is CASSLTGTGNTEAFF. The CDR3 bases that were read are TGTGCCAGCAGCTTAACCGGGACAGGGAACACTGAA.

This clone was recorded at least ten times. The read stops 3 residues short of the end of the CDR3; the missing end is completed from the germline J gene. The chain couples TRBV20-1 to TRBJ1-4, with D maybe TRBD1 (5 bases). V lost 3 bases and J lost 5, with 10 bases in between. The germline gives CDR1 DFQATT, CDR2 SNEGSKA (reference sequence). The CDR3 covers 13 residues. The CDR3 region is CSARGRMNEKLFF. CDR3 bases read: TGCAGTGCTAGGGGGCGGATGAATGAAAAA.

Many counts were recorded for this clone. The CDR3 DNA, read in part, is TGTGCCCGAGGACAGGGATGGGCCGGGGGTGAAAAA. This encodes CARGQGWAGGEK. The complete CDR3 reads CARGQGWAGGEKLFF. V gene TRBV19 combines with J gene TRBJ1-4, with 8 bases that match TRBD1. The sequenced fragment ends 3 residues before the CDR3 boundary, so the rest is inferred from the germline J gene. Germline CDR1 and CDR2: LNHDA and SQIVND (reference sequence). CDR3 length: 15 amino acids. After removal of 11 bases from V and 7 bases from J, the junction contained 15 bases not matched to a gene.

At least ten counts were recorded for this clone. The read terminates 3 residues ahead of where the CDR3 ends, so the germline J gene completes it. The rearrangement uses TRBV7-3 and TRBJ2-3; no clear D gene. V was shortened by 0 bases and J by 6 bases, with 16 bases between the two germline ends. CDR1 is SGHTA and CDR2 is FQGTGA in the germline V gene. The CDR3 length is 16 residues. The part of the CDR3 DNA that was read is TGTGCCAGCAGCTTAACGCCTGGGCTCCTCACGGATACG. This codes for CASSLTPGLLTDT. The full CDR3 is CASSLTPGLLTDTQYF.

This clone was recorded many times. The read is 3 residues too short to cover the CDR3 end, so that end is filled in from the germline J gene. V is TRBV5-1 and J is TRBJ2-5, with 8 bases fitting TRBD2. V shed 4 bases and J 2 bases; nucleotides not matched to a gene: 13. CDR1 is SGHRS, CDR2 YFSETQ, per germline. This CDR3 has 17 amino acids. CDR3 bases read: TGCGCCAGCAGCGGGGGGGGCGTAGCGGGGCCTCAAGAGACC. This gives the protein CASSGGGVAGPQET. The complete CDR3 protein is CASSGGGVAGPQETQYF.

This clone appeared many times. The CDR3 end falls 3 residues outside the read, so it is completed with the germline J gene. This chain joins TRBV10-1 and TRBJ2-7, with TRBD2 matching over 7 bases. This CDR3 contains 13 residues. The V gene's germline CDR1 is WNHNN and CDR2 SYGVQD (reference sequence). The ends lost 5 bases at V and 5 bases at J; junction bases unmatched: 6. The CDR3 reads CASSLRRGDEQYF. CDR3 DNA, as far as it was read: TGCGCCAGCAGTTTAAGACGGGGGGACGAG.

This clone was counted a few times. With the read ending 3 residues before the CDR3 end, the germline J gene is used to fill in that end. The chain couples TRBV6-4 to TRBJ2-7; a weak D match, TRBD2 (5 bases). This CDR3 is built from 17 residues. Germline CDR1 reads MRHNA; CDR2 reads SNTAGT. The V end was cut by 0 bases, the J end by 6 bases, with 21 bases between. The CDR3 is CASSDSGVASSPGEQYF. The part of the CDR3 DNA that was read is TGTGCCAGCAGTGACTCTGGGGTAGCGAGCTCTCCGGGCGAG.

This clone was counted at least ten times. The CDR3 end falls 3 residues outside the read, so it is completed with the germline J gene. The genes are TRBV28 and TRBJ2-5; D gene unclear. Germline V lookup: CDR1 MDHEN, CDR2 SYDVKM. V gave up 5 bases and J gave up 5 bases, with 12 bases separating them. The CDR3 is 13 residues long. CDR3 DNA, as far as it was read: TGTGCCAGCAGTCCAGAACATCCGGAGACC. Its protein is CASSPEHPET. The full CDR3 reads CASSPEHPETQYF.

There are a few counts of this clone. The CDR3 goes on 3 residues after the read ends, and that part is filled in from the germline J gene. The V call is TRBV6-1, the J call TRBJ1-2, with TRBD1 matching 7 bases. This CDR3 spans 16 amino acids. The germline V gene encodes CDR1 MNHNS and CDR2 SASEGT. CDR3 in amino acids: CASSVSTGVGTDTYTF. CDR3 DNA, as far as it was read: TGTGCCAGCAGTGTTTCAACAGGGGTGGGGACAGATACC.

This clone was counted a few times. The read is 3 residues too short to cover the CDR3 end, so that end is filled in from the germline J gene. The rearrangement uses TRBV2 and TRBJ1-5; TRBD1 might be the D (6 bases). There are 13 residues in the CDR3. Germline CDR1 is SNHLY and CDR2 is FYNNEI. V was clipped by 8 bases and J by 7 bases, with 15 bases between them. CDR3 DNA, as far as it was read: TGTGCCAGCCGGGGGGGCCCGAACCAGCCC. Its protein product is CASRGGPNQP. The entire CDR3 is CASRGGPNQPQHF.

This clone has a count of ten or more. Sequencing ends 3 residues short of the CDR3 end; the germline J gene provides the rest. This sequence joins TRBV20-1 and TRBJ2-7; D assignment may be TRBD1 or TRBD2 (7 bases each). This CDR3 has 12 amino acids. Trimming took off 7 bases at V and 2 bases at J, with 12 bases between the two ends. Germline assignment: CDR1 DFQATT and CDR2 SNEGSKA (reference sequence). The CDR3 here is CSVSGTAYEQYF. The DNA read from the CDR3 is TGCAGTGTAAGCGGGACAGCCTACGAG.

This clone has ten or more counts. Coverage ceases 3 residues before the CDR3 finishes, and the germline J gene fills in the end. This rearrangement joins TRBV12-3 or TRBV12-4 to TRBJ1-4, with D possibly TRBD1 on 5 matching bases. Trimming took 4 bases from V and 5 from J, leaving 5 bases between them. The CDR3 covers 12 residues. CDR3 DNA, as far as it was read: TGTGCCAGCAGTTACAGGAATGAAAAA. This gives the protein CASSYRNEK. The entire CDR3 is CASSYRNEKLFF.

This clone was seen ten or more times. The read comes to an end 3 residues before the CDR3 does, leaving the germline J gene to fill in the end. V usage is TRBV5-4 and J usage is TRBJ2-1, with D unresolved. Germline CDR1 and CDR2: SGHNT and YYREEE (reference sequence). The ends were cut back, 1 base at V and 9 bases at J, with 5 bases in the middle. The CDR3 has 11 residues. The part of the CDR3 DNA that was read is TGTGCCAGCAGCTTGTCGGGTGAG. Protein product: CASSLSGE. The full CDR3 is CASSLSGEQFF. Variable domain in full (rest from reference TRBV5-4 and TRBJ2-1): ETGVTQSPTHLIKTRGQQVTLRCSSQSGHNTVSWYQQALGQGPQFIFQYYREEENGRGNFPPRFSGLQFPNYSSELNVNALELDDSALYLCASSLSGEQFFGPGTRLTVL.

This clone was seen at least ten times. The read gets to within 3 residues of the CDR3 end, and the germline J gene fills in the rest. Different DNA sequences within this sample yield the same CDR3. The chain employs TRBV5-4 and TRBJ1-3, with D perhaps TRBD1 (6 bases). The CDR3 runs 15 residues. Germline CDR1 SGHNT, CDR2 YYREEE (reference sequence). Trimming pared 4 bases from V and 4 bases from J, leaving 15 bases between. CDR3 DNA (partial): TGTGCCAGCAGCCTCAAACAGGGTTTCGGAAACACC. Its translation: CASSLKQGFGNT. The complete CDR3 sequence is CASSLKQGFGNTIYF.

In this sample, this clone turned up many times. The CDR3 extends 3 residues past the end of the read, so its final part is completed from the germline J gene. The chain has TRBV20-1 and TRBJ2-3; 8 nucleotides align to TRBD2. The length of the CDR3 is 15 residues. With 6 bases clipped from V and 2 bases from J, the junction kept 10 bases outside the gene matches. CDR1 DFQATT and CDR2 SNEGSKA come from the germline V gene (reference sequence). CDR3 bases read: TGCAGTGCCAAGGACAAGCGGGGGAACACAGATACG. It codes for CSAKDKRGNTDT. The entire CDR3 is CSAKDKRGNTDTQYF.

This clone was seen a handful of times. The DNA ends 3 residues before the CDR3 does, and the rest of the CDR3 is filled in from the germline J gene. The chain joins TRBV7-9 to TRBJ2-7, with D unresolved. Trimming stripped 1 base from V and 5 bases from J, with 12 bases between. The CDR3 has 14 amino acids. Germline loops: CDR1 SEHNR, CDR2 FQNEAQ (reference sequence). CDR3 protein: CASSLEHSHDEQYF. The part of the CDR3 DNA that was read is TGTGCCAGCAGCTTAGAGCATTCCCATGACGAG.

In its sample, this clone was seen many times. CDR3 loop: CASTLNSPLHF. CDR3 bases read: TGTGCCAGCACCCTCAATTCACCC. The chain employs TRBV2 and TRBJ1-6; D not resolved. The read comes to an end 3 residues before the CDR3 does, leaving the germline J gene to fill in the end. The germline V gene encodes CDR1 SNHLY and CDR2 FYNNEI. V gave up 7 bases and J gave up 7 bases, with 5 bases separating them. The CDR3 is made up of 11 amino acids.

Many counts were recorded for this clone. The read stops 3 residues short of the end of the CDR3; the missing end is completed from the germline J gene. The rearrangement joins TRBV20-1 to TRBJ2-2; TRBD2 matches 8 bases. Germline CDR1 DFQATT, CDR2 SNEGSKA (reference sequence). J lost 7 bases, V lost 3 bases, and 4 bases had no gene match. The length of the CDR3 is 13 residues. The CDR3 loop reads CSASGGALGELFF. The part of the CDR3 DNA that was read is TGCAGTGCTAGCGGGGGGGCTCTCGGGGAG.

In its sample, this clone was seen a few times. The sequenced fragment ends 3 residues before the CDR3 boundary, so the rest is inferred from the germline J gene. The chain employs TRBV11-1 and TRBJ2-7, with D tentatively TRBD1 (6 bases). The CDR3 loop spans 15 amino acids. Germline CDR1 SGHAT, CDR2 FQDESV (reference sequence). V lost 5 bases, J lost 0 bases, and 14 bases lay in between. CDR3 DNA (partial): TGTGCCAGCAGCGTTACCGACAGGAGCTCCTACGAG. Its protein is CASSVTDRSSYE. The complete CDR3 sequence is CASSVTDRSSYEQYF.

This clone was counted ten times or more. The read ends 3 residues early relative to the CDR3; the germline J gene fills the gap. The chain couples TRBV30 to TRBJ1-5, with unresolved D. The germline gives CDR1 GTSNPN, CDR2 SVGIG (reference sequence). CDR3 size: 12 residues. The V end was cut by 1 base, the J end by 9 bases, with 10 bases between. The part of the CDR3 DNA that was read is TGTGCCTGGAGTGAGGGCCCCCTGCCC. This encodes CAWSEGPLP. The CDR3 as a whole reads CAWSEGPLPQHF. Variable domain in full (rest from reference TRBV30 and TRBJ1-5): SQTIHQWPATLVQPVGSPLSLECTVEGTSNPNLYWYRQAAGRGLQLLFYSVGIGQISSEVPQNLSASRPQDRQFILSSKKLLLSDSGFYLCAWSEGPLPQHFGDGTRLSIL.

This clone was observed many times. The read terminates 3 residues ahead of where the CDR3 ends, so the germline J gene completes it. The chain employs TRBV6-2 or TRBV6-3 and TRBJ2-5, with 8 bases aligning to TRBD2. The germline gives CDR1 MNHEY, CDR2 SVGEGT. The CDR3 spans 14 residues. J was trimmed by 1 base and V by 6 bases; bases with no gene match: 4. The CDR3 loop is CASSPSGFQETQYF. CDR3 DNA, as far as it was read: TGTGCCAGCAGCCCTAGCGGGTTCCAAGAGACC.

This clone was observed at least ten times. The read finishes 3 residues shy of the CDR3 end, and the germline J gene is used to complete it. The chain couples TRBV20-1 to TRBJ1-2; tentative D call: TRBD1 (6 bases). Trimming shortened V by 4 bases and J by 3 bases, and 6 bases separated the two germline ends. The CDR3 extends over 11 amino acids. Per the germline V gene, CDR1 is DFQATT and CDR2 is SNEGSKA (reference sequence). The sequenced CDR3 bases are TGCAGTGCTACAGGGGACTATGGC. It specifies CSATGDYG. The full CDR3 sequence reads CSATGDYGYTF.